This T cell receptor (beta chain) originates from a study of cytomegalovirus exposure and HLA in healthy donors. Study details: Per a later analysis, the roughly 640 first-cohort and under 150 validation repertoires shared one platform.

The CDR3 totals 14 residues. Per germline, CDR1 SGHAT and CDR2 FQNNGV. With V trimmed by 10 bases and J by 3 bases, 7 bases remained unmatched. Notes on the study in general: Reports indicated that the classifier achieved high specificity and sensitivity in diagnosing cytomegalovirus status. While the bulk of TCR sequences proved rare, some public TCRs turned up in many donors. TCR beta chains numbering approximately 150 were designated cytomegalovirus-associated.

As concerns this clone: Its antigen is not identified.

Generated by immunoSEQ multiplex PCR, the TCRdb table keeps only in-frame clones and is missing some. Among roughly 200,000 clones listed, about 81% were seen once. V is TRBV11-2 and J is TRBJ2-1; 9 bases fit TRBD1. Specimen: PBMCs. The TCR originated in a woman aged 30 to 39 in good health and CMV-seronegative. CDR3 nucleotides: TGTGCCATCAAGGACAGGGGCGGCTACAATGAGCAGTTCTTC. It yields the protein CAIKDRGGYNEQFF.